This is a list of T cell receptor beta chains from one sample in a study of T cells in Graves' hyperthyroidism and ophthalmopathy. Each CDR3 protein gets one entry after TCRdb re-called the multiplex PCR reads with MiXCR. Of around 380,000 distinct CDR3 sequences listed, approximately 12% are singletons. Sequenced material: blood. Every receptor here comes from a young man with Graves' hyperthyroidism that later progressed to Graves' ophthalmopathy. The CDR3 runs from the conserved cysteine through the conserved F or W. A D gene is named only where the DNA matches it firmly. Size is stated for part of the rows, as once, few or many counts, or as a class when the clone is expanded.

CDR3 DNA	CDR3 protein	clone size	V gene	J gene	D gene
TGTGCCAGCGTGGGGCTAGAGGTCGAGCAGTACTTC	CASVGLEVEQYF	many	TRBV5-5	TRBJ2-7	.
TGCAGTGGAGCGAACCCCAGGCGCTACACCTTC	CSGANPRRYTF	many	TRBV20-1	TRBJ1-2	.
TGTGCCATCGATCCTATGGGGAACTCCTACGAGCAGTACTTC	CAIDPMGNSYEQYF	few	TRBV10-3	TRBJ2-7	.
TGCAGTGCTACAACAGGGACGACCCAGCATTTT	CSATTGTTQHF	many	TRBV20-1	TRBJ1-5	.
TGTGCCACCAGCACGAAGGTTCCCCAGCATTTT	CATSTKVPQHF	.	TRBV15	TRBJ1-5	.
TGTGCCAGCAGTCACCCAACAGGGGGCAGGACCGGGGAGCTGTTTTTT	CASSHPTGGRTGELFF	many	TRBV12-3/TRBV12-4	TRBJ2-2	TRBD1
TGTGCCAGCACGACGCGGGGCGGGCTGGGTGAAAAACTGTTTTTT	CASTTRGGLGEKLFF	few	TRBV12-3/TRBV12-4	TRBJ1-4	.
TGCAGTGCTAGAGAGGGACTAGCGGGGGGTTCCTACGAGCAGTACTTC	CSAREGLAGGSYEQYF	.	TRBV20-1	TRBJ2-7	TRBD2
TGTGCCAGCAGTTTTTGCGGTGTGCACCGGGACAGGCCACTCAGCAATCAGCCCCAGCATTTT	CASSFCGVHRDRPLSNQPQHF	many	TRBV28	TRBJ1-5	TRBD1
TGTGCCAGCAGCCGCGCCCAGAGCGGGGGCCCCGGGGAGCTGTTTTTT	CASSRAQSGGPGELFF	many	TRBV7-9	TRBJ2-2	TRBD2
TGCGCCAGCAGCCAAGATCTGACTAGCGGGTTTGCAGTTTACAATGAGCAGTTCTTC	CASSQDLTSGFAVYNEQFF	few	TRBV4-1	TRBJ2-1	TRBD2
TGCAGCGTTGAAGAAGGGTTTGGTGGCTACACCTTC	CSVEEGFGGYTF	many	TRBV29-1	TRBJ1-2	.
TGTGCCAGCAGAGAGCAAAACACTGAAGCTTTCTTT	CASREQNTEAFF	many	TRBV6-1	TRBJ1-1	.
TGTGCCAGCAGTTCTAGGCCCTTTTTCGGGACAGGTCGCTCTGGGGCCAACGTCCTGACTTTC	CASSSRPFFGTGRSGANVLTF	.	TRBV27	TRBJ2-6	TRBD1
TGTGCCAGCAGTTTAGTCCCGGGACATGCTTCTGGGGCCAACGTCCTGACTTTC	CASSLVPGHASGANVLTF	many	TRBV12-3/TRBV12-4	TRBJ2-6	.
TGTGCCAGCAGTTTTACGATGGACACAGATACGCAGTATTTT	CASSFTMDTDTQYF	many	TRBV12-3/TRBV12-4	TRBJ2-3	.
TGTGCCAGCAGCCGCCCGACAGGGGGCAATGAGCAGTTCTTC	CASSRPTGGNEQFF	.	TRBV5-6	TRBJ2-1	TRBD1
TGTGCCAGCAGCTTGGTTGGTCGGTTCGCGGATACGCAGTATTTT	CASSLVGRFADTQYF	.	TRBV5-6	TRBJ2-3	.
TGCAGCGTTGAAGGGGTCCCTAGCGAGCAGTACTTC	CSVEGVPSEQYF	.	TRBV29-1	TRBJ2-7	.
TGTGCCAGCAGTTGGACCTACAATGAGCAGTTCTTC	CASSWTYNEQFF	many	TRBV12-3/TRBV12-4	TRBJ2-1	.
TGTGCCAGCAGTTTAACGGGGCAAGGAAGGACTGAAGCTTTCTTT	CASSLTGQGRTEAFF	many	TRBV12-3/TRBV12-4	TRBJ1-1	.
TGTGCCAGCAGTTTGCAGGTAATGGGGACTGAAGCTTTCTTT	CASSLQVMGTEAFF	many	TRBV27	TRBJ1-1	.
TGTGCCAGCAGCCAAGAGGGGGGGCTTAACACAGATACGCAGTATTTT	CASSQEGGLNTDTQYF	few	TRBV3-1	TRBJ2-3	.
TGTGCCAGCAGGCGGACAGGGGGGAATGAAAAACTGTTTTTT	CASRRTGGNEKLFF	few	TRBV5-6	TRBJ1-4	TRBD1
TGTGCCAGCAGTTCAACACAGTACCAATCTGGAAACACCATATATTTT	CASSSTQYQSGNTIYF	many	TRBV28	TRBJ1-3	.
TGTGCCAGCAGTTCTCGGGACCTATACTTC	CASSSRDLYF	few	TRBV28	TRBJ2-5	.
TGTGCCAGCAGTTTATCGGCTATACTCACAGATACGCAGTATTTT	CASSLSAILTDTQYF	many	TRBV12-3/TRBV12-4	TRBJ2-3	.
TGTGCCAGCAGAAACAGAGGTTCTCCCTACGAGCAGTACTTC	CASRNRGSPYEQYF	few	TRBV7-8	TRBJ2-7	.
TGTGCCAGCAGCGCGCCGACGGGGGTAAACTCACCCCTCCACTTT	CASSAPTGVNSPLHF	.	TRBV9	TRBJ1-6	.
TGTGCCAGCAGCTTAAGGTTCCAAGAGACCCAGTACTTC	CASSLRFQETQYF	many	TRBV7-2	TRBJ2-5	.
TGTGCCAGCAGCTTTTGGGGCCTTAGCAATCAGCCCCAGCATTTT	CASSFWGLSNQPQHF	many	TRBV5-6	TRBJ1-5	.
TGCGCCAGCAGCTTTCAGGTTGGCGGCCAGCCCCAGCATTTT	CASSFQVGGQPQHF	many	TRBV5-1	TRBJ1-5	.
TGTGCCAGCAGAGCAGGGCTGGGGGAAAAACTGTTTTTT	CASRAGLGEKLFF	many	TRBV28	TRBJ1-4	.
TGTGCCAGCAGCCAACGGGGTTTATCAGACTATGGCTACACCTTC	CASSQRGLSDYGYTF	many	TRBV3-1	TRBJ1-2	.
TGTGCCAGCAGTGAACCGGGACTTCTCTACAATGAGCAGTTCTTC	CASSEPGLLYNEQFF	many	TRBV6-2/TRBV6-3	TRBJ2-1	.
TGTGCCAGCATGGGACTACGGGGTACAGATACGCAGTATTTT	CASMGLRGTDTQYF	.	TRBV27	TRBJ2-3	TRBD2
TGTGCCAGCAGTGAACAGGGGTATGGTGGCTACACCTTC	CASSEQGYGGYTF	many	TRBV2	TRBJ1-2	.
TGTGCTAGTGGTTCTAAGGCGGAGGGAATGAACACTGAAGCTTTCTTT	CASGSKAEGMNTEAFF	.	TRBV12-5	TRBJ1-1	.
TGCAGTGCCACGATTATCGGCAGGGGTGGCCAGCCCCAGCATTTT	CSATIIGRGGQPQHF	few	TRBV20-1	TRBJ1-5	.
TGTGCCAGCAGACAAGTCCGGGACAGGGATAATTCACCCCTCCACTTT	CASRQVRDRDNSPLHF	once	TRBV6-1	TRBJ1-6	TRBD1
TGTGCCTGGAGTTGGGACACAACCGGGGAGCTGTTTTTT	CAWSWDTTGELFF	few	TRBV30	TRBJ2-2	.
TGTGCCTGGAGTCCTGACGGTGTGGGCACAGATACGCAGTATTTT	CAWSPDGVGTDTQYF	many	TRBV30	TRBJ2-3	.
TGTGCCAGCAGCCAAGTGGGGGGGGCCTCCCCCCAGTACTTC	CASSQVGGASPQYF	once	TRBV14	TRBJ2-5	.
TGCGCCAGCGCCGGGGGTGAAGGGGAGCTGTTTTTT	CASAGGEGELFF	.	TRBV10-2	TRBJ2-2	.
TGTGCCAGCAGTTTCGGCATCCAAGAGACCCAGTACTTC	CASSFGIQETQYF	many	TRBV12-3/TRBV12-4	TRBJ2-5	.
TGTGCCACAAGCAGGGAGGGAGAGACCCAGTACTTC	CATSREGETQYF	many	TRBV11-2	TRBJ2-5	TRBD2
TGTGCCAGCAGTTTTCAGGGGGCCGCTGAAGCTTTCTTT	CASSFQGAAEAFF	few	TRBV6-5	TRBJ1-1	TRBD1
TGTGCCAGCACCCGCGGGACAGGGCGGATCACTGAAGCTTTCTTT	CASTRGTGRITEAFF	many	TRBV11-3	TRBJ1-1	TRBD1
TGTGCCAGCAGTGGCCAGGGATCTCGGAACACTGAAGCTTTCTTT	CASSGQGSRNTEAFF	many	TRBV6-1	TRBJ1-1	.
TGTGCCAGCAGGGACAGACGCACAGATACGCAGTATTTT	CASRDRRTDTQYF	many	TRBV6-2/TRBV6-3	TRBJ2-3	.
TGTGCCAGCAGCCACCTGAGTAACACTGAAGCTTTCTTT	CASSHLSNTEAFF	.	TRBV9	TRBJ1-1	.
TGTGCCAGCAGCGTACTCGGGGTATCCTACAATGAGCAGTTCTTC	CASSVLGVSYNEQFF	few	TRBV9	TRBJ2-1	.
TGCAGCGTCTGGGACAGGGGGCTCGAAGCTTTCTTT	CSVWDRGLEAFF	many	TRBV29-1	TRBJ1-1	TRBD1
TGTGCCAGCAGTGAAACCCCAGGGGCCCTCTACGAGCAGTACTTC	CASSETPGALYEQYF	many	TRBV2	TRBJ2-7	.
TGTGCCAGTAGTTTGGTGACAGGGGACAGAATAACTCAATACTTTAACTATGGCTACACCTTC	CASSLVTGDRITQYFNYGYTF	.	TRBV19	TRBJ1-2	TRBD1
TGTGCCAGCTCACCAGGGTCGAATGAAAAACTGTTTTTT	CASSPGSNEKLFF	.	TRBV18	TRBJ1-4	.
TGTGCCAGCAGTGAAGTGGGGGGGCGCGCAGATACGCAGTATTTT	CASSEVGGRADTQYF	many	TRBV6-1	TRBJ2-3	.
TGTGCCAGCACCGAACAGGGTCGTTCTTTCGGCTACACCTTC	CASTEQGRSFGYTF	few	TRBV6-1	TRBJ1-2	.
TGTGCCAGCAGCCAAGAAGGATGGGGGCGCGGGAACACTGAAGCTTTCTTT	CASSQEGWGRGNTEAFF	few	TRBV4-2	TRBJ1-1	.
TGTGCCAGTAGTATGATGGGGGAGAATGAAAAACTGTTTTTT	CASSMMGENEKLFF	.	TRBV19	TRBJ1-4	.